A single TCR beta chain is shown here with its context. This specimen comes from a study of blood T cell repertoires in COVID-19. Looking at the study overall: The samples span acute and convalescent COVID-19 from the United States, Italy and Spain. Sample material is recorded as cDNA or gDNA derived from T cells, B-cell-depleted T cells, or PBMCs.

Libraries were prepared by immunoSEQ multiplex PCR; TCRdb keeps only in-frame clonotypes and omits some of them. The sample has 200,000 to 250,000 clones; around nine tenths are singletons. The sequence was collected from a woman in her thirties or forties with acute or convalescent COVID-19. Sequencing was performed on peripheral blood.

This chain's CDR3 is CASLPTGATGELFF. The CDR3 DNA sequence: TGTGCCAGCCTACCGACAGGGGCCACCGGGGAGCTGTTTTTT. The rearrangement links TRBV2 to TRBJ2-2; 8 bases agree with TRBD1. The CDR3 sequence is 14 residues long. Germline V gives CDR1 SNHLY, CDR2 FYNNEI. V lost 8 bases and J lost 4; bases outside the gene matches: 6.